The rows below give T cell receptor beta chains drawn from one sample of a study of graft-versus-host responses after intestinal transplantation. Repertoires were generated with immunoSEQ multiplex PCR, while TCRdb's copy carries only in-frame clones and drops some. The table lists more than 65,000 clones, approximately 90% of them singletons. Their antigen targets remain unknown. Sequenced here: unstimulated CD8+ T cells sorted from spleen or lymph node cells, sampled before transplant. The source is a human donor who was the organ donor for an intestinal transplant. The CDR3 runs from the conserved cysteine through the conserved F or W. D genes are given only for firm matches. Clone size is shown for a subset of rows, as once, few, many or a class of expanded clone.

v_gene: TRBV5-3; j_gene: TRBJ2-5; d_gene: .; abundance: .; CDR3aa: CARSRDRGGGETQYF; CDR3nt: TGTGCCAGAAGCAGAGACAGGGGAGGGGGAGAGACCCAGTACTTC
v_gene: TRBV11-2; j_gene: TRBJ2-7; d_gene: TRBD2; abundance: .; CDR3aa: CASSFSGGYEQYF; CDR3nt: TGTGCCAGCAGCTTTAGCGGGGGCTACGAGCAGTACTTC
v_gene: TRBV7-9; j_gene: TRBJ1-2; d_gene: TRBD1; abundance: .; CDR3aa: CASSARQGDTYGYTF; CDR3nt: TGTGCCAGCAGTGCTCGACAGGGCGACACCTATGGCTACACCTTC
v_gene: TRBV18; j_gene: TRBJ2-7; d_gene: .; abundance: .; CDR3aa: CASSPPGTVSYEQYF; CDR3nt: TGTGCCAGCTCACCGCCCGGGACTGTTTCCTACGAGCAGTACTTC
v_gene: TRBV6-5; j_gene: TRBJ1-1; d_gene: TRBD1; abundance: .; CDR3aa: CASSYETGLNTEAFF; CDR3nt: TGTGCCAGCAGTTACGAGACAGGGCTGAACACTGAAGCTTTCTTT
v_gene: TRBV7-8; j_gene: TRBJ1-6; d_gene: .; abundance: .; CDR3aa: CASSLRVGRADYNSPLHF; CDR3nt: TGTGCCAGCAGCTTACGTGTTGGCAGGGCGGATTATAATTCACCCCTCCACTTT
v_gene: TRBV10-1; j_gene: TRBJ1-6; d_gene: TRBD1; abundance: .; CDR3aa: CASRRPKTGGRSSPLHF; CDR3nt: TGCGCCAGCAGAAGACCTAAGACAGGGGGTAGGAGTTCACCCCTCCACTTT
v_gene: TRBV4-2; j_gene: TRBJ2-7; d_gene: .; abundance: .; CDR3aa: CASSHRDFSYEQYF; CDR3nt: TGTGCCAGCAGCCACCGGGACTTTTCCTACGAGCAGTACTTC
v_gene: TRBV28; j_gene: TRBJ2-5; d_gene: TRBD2; abundance: .; CDR3aa: CASRPTSGGAGETQYF; CDR3nt: TGTGCCAGCAGACCCACTAGCGGGGGGGCCGGGGAGACCCAGTACTTC
v_gene: TRBV27; j_gene: TRBJ2-7; d_gene: .; abundance: .; CDR3aa: CASSLFLGTDYEQYF; CDR3nt: TGTGCCAGCAGTCTATTCCTAGGGACGGACTACGAGCAGTACTTC
v_gene: TRBV7-9; j_gene: TRBJ1-5; d_gene: .; abundance: few; CDR3aa: CASSLVVKGAGIGNQPQHF; CDR3nt: TGTGCCAGCAGCTTAGTGGTTAAGGGAGCGGGAATTGGCAATCAGCCCCAGCATTTT
v_gene: TRBV10-3; j_gene: TRBJ2-7; d_gene: TRBD2; abundance: .; CDR3aa: CAIRRTSGGHSYEQYF; CDR3nt: TGTGCCATCAGGCGGACTAGCGGGGGGCACTCCTACGAGCAGTACTTC
v_gene: TRBV7-9; j_gene: TRBJ2-7; d_gene: .; abundance: once; CDR3aa: CASSSTRQDSSYEQYF; CDR3nt: TGTGCCAGCAGCTCCACTCGACAGGATTCATCCTACGAGCAGTACTTC
v_gene: TRBV2; j_gene: TRBJ2-3; d_gene: .; abundance: .; CDR3aa: CASAGAEVGTDTQYF; CDR3nt: TGTGCCAGCGCGGGGGCAGAGGTCGGCACAGATACGCAGTATTTT
v_gene: TRBV27; j_gene: TRBJ2-7; d_gene: .; abundance: once; CDR3aa: CASSYQGEAYEQYF; CDR3nt: TGTGCCAGCAGTTATCAGGGTGAAGCCTACGAGCAGTACTTC
v_gene: TRBV13; j_gene: TRBJ2-7; d_gene: TRBD1; abundance: .; CDR3aa: CASSFRDRVPYEQYF; CDR3nt: TGTGCCAGCAGCTTCCGGGACAGGGTACCCTACGAGCAGTACTTC
v_gene: TRBV2; j_gene: TRBJ1-5; d_gene: .; abundance: .; CDR3aa: CASSESGVTLGQPQHF; CDR3nt: TGTGCCAGCAGTGAATCCGGGGTAACACTGGGTCAGCCCCAGCATTTT
v_gene: TRBV7-8; j_gene: TRBJ1-2; d_gene: .; abundance: .; CDR3aa: CASSLVRRQNYGYTF; CDR3nt: TGTGCCAGCAGCTTAGTAAGGCGGCAAAACTATGGCTACACCTTC
v_gene: TRBV29-1; j_gene: TRBJ2-3; d_gene: TRBD2; abundance: .; CDR3aa: CSVIRDYSTDTQYF; CDR3nt: TGCAGCGTTATCCGGGACTACAGCACAGATACGCAGTATTTT
v_gene: TRBV29-1; j_gene: TRBJ2-7; d_gene: TRBD1; abundance: .; CDR3aa: CSVRTGGISYEQYF; CDR3nt: TGCAGCGTCCGGACAGGGGGAATTTCGTACGAGCAGTACTTC
v_gene: TRBV9; j_gene: TRBJ2-3; d_gene: TRBD2; abundance: .; CDR3aa: CASSVGSGGSTDTQYF; CDR3nt: TGTGCCAGCAGCGTGGGGTCGGGGGGGAGCACAGATACGCAGTATTTT
v_gene: TRBV6-4; j_gene: TRBJ2-1; d_gene: TRBD2; abundance: once; CDR3aa: CASRPNGGGLGDEQFF; CDR3nt: TGTGCCAGCAGGCCGAACGGGGGGGGCTTGGGGGATGAGCAGTTCTTC
v_gene: TRBV19; j_gene: TRBJ2-7; d_gene: TRBD1; abundance: .; CDR3aa: CASSIGTGGYEQYF; CDR3nt: TGTGCCAGTAGTATCGGGACAGGGGGCTACGAGCAGTACTTC
v_gene: TRBV30; j_gene: TRBJ2-1; d_gene: .; abundance: once; CDR3aa: CAWSAETYYNEQFF; CDR3nt: TGTGCCTGGAGCGCGGAAACTTACTACAATGAGCAGTTCTTC
v_gene: TRBV19; j_gene: TRBJ1-1; d_gene: .; abundance: .; CDR3aa: CASSTPLVSNTEAFF; CDR3nt: TGTGCCAGTAGTACCCCGTTAGTCTCGAACACTGAAGCTTTCTTT
v_gene: TRBV5-6; j_gene: TRBJ2-3; d_gene: .; abundance: .; CDR3aa: CASSSSDTQYF; CDR3nt: TGTGCCAGCAGCTCCTCCGATACGCAGTATTTT
v_gene: TRBV10-3; j_gene: TRBJ2-7; d_gene: TRBD1; abundance: few; CDR3aa: CAISRQGNTYEQYF; CDR3nt: TGTGCCATCAGCAGACAGGGGAACACCTACGAGCAGTACTTC
v_gene: TRBV27; j_gene: TRBJ1-1; d_gene: .; abundance: .; CDR3aa: CASSLASYGNTEAFF; CDR3nt: TGTGCCAGCAGTTTAGCCTCGTACGGGAACACTGAAGCTTTCTTT
v_gene: TRBV28; j_gene: TRBJ1-2; d_gene: .; abundance: .; CDR3aa: CGSTLRGLDGYTF; CDR3nt: TGTGGCAGCACGTTGCGGGGATTGGATGGCTACACCTTC
v_gene: TRBV19; j_gene: TRBJ1-3; d_gene: .; abundance: .; CDR3aa: CASSITAFSGNTIYF; CDR3nt: TGTGCCAGTAGTATAACAGCTTTCTCTGGAAACACCATATATTTT
v_gene: TRBV4-2; j_gene: TRBJ2-7; d_gene: TRBD1; abundance: .; CDR3aa: CASSQVGTGGYEQYF; CDR3nt: TGTGCCAGCAGCCAAGTGGGGACAGGGGGCTACGAGCAGTACTTC
v_gene: TRBV11-2; j_gene: TRBJ2-3; d_gene: TRBD2; abundance: .; CDR3aa: CASSLDVGRGDTDTQYF; CDR3nt: TGTGCCAGCAGCTTAGATGTTGGGCGGGGGGACACAGATACGCAGTATTTT
v_gene: TRBV27; j_gene: TRBJ2-3; d_gene: .; abundance: .; CDR3aa: CASSRTTVGDTQYF; CDR3nt: TGTGCCAGCAGCCGTACCACAGTGGGAGATACGCAGTATTTT
v_gene: TRBV19; j_gene: TRBJ1-1; d_gene: TRBD1; abundance: .; CDR3aa: CASREQGGGTEAFF; CDR3nt: TGTGCCAGTAGAGAACAGGGGGGGGGAACTGAAGCTTTCTTT
v_gene: TRBV4-3; j_gene: TRBJ1-1; d_gene: TRBD1; abundance: .; CDR3aa: CASSPKTGDTEAFF; CDR3nt: TGCGCCAGCAGCCCAAAAACAGGGGACACTGAAGCTTTCTTT
v_gene: TRBV11-1; j_gene: TRBJ2-5; d_gene: .; abundance: .; CDR3aa: CASSPKDSQETQYF; CDR3nt: TGTGCCAGCAGCCCGAAGGACAGCCAAGAGACCCAGTACTTC
v_gene: TRBV28; j_gene: TRBJ1-1; d_gene: .; abundance: once; CDR3aa: CASSGNTEAFF; CDR3nt: TGTGCCAGCAGCGGGAACACTGAAGCTTTCTTT
v_gene: TRBV4-1; j_gene: TRBJ1-2; d_gene: TRBD1; abundance: .; CDR3aa: CASSQEGGQGILGNGYTF; CDR3nt: TGCGCCAGCAGCCAAGAGGGAGGACAGGGGATTCTTGGCAATGGCTACACCTTC